The clone carrying this T cell receptor beta chain was observed at least ten times. Its antigen is not identified. TCRdb fed the RT-PCR reads into MiXCR, producing one record per CDR3 protein. The data show 530,000 or so distinct CDR3 sequences, with 11% to 15% seen just once and 11% held by the top ten. The data were taken from a study of response to subunit inactivated influenza vaccine. V was cut by 4 bases and J by 0 bases, with 10 bases left in between. The germline CDR1 and CDR2 sequences are LGHNA and YNFKEQ. This CDR3 contains 15 residues. Study-wide results and caveats: Every seasonal influenza vaccination brings in few new T cells, the authors suggested.

The sequence derives from a man aged 45-65 years who received an inactivated influenza vaccine. Sample: PBMCs from blood, taken roughly 12 days after vaccination. The chain carries TRBV4-2 and TRBJ2-1; D ambiguous. CDR3 nucleotide sequence: TGTGCCAGCAGCCCAGGACGCAGCTCCTACAATGAGCAGTTCTTC. This gives the protein CASSPGRSSYNEQFF.